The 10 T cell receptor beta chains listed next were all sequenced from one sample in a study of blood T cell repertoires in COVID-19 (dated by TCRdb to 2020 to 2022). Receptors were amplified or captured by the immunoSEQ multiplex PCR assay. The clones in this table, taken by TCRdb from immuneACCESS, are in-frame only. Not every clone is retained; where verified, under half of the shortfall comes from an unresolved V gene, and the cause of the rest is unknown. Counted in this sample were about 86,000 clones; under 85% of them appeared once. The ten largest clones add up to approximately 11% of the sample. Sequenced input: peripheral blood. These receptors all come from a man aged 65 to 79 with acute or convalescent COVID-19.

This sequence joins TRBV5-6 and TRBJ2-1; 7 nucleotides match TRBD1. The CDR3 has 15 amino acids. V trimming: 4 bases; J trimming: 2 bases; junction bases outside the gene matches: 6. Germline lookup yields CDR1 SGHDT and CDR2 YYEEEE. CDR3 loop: CASSRRQGTYNEQFF. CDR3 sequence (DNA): TGTGCCAGCAGCCGTCGACAGGGCACCTACAATGAGCAGTTCTTC. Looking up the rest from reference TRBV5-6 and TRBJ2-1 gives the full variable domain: DAGVTQSPTHLIKTRGQQVTLRCSPKSGHDTVSWYQQALGQGPQFIFQYYEEEERQRGNFPDRFSGHQFPNYSSELNVNALLLGDSALYLCASSRRQGTYNEQFFGPGTRLTVL.

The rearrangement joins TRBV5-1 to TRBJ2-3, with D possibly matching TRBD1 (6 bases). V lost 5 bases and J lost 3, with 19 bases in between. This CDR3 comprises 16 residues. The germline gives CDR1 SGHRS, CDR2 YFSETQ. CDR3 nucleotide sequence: TGCGCCAGCAGGCAGCTGCAGGGGCCTGAGACAGATACGCAGTATTTT. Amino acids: CASRQLQGPETDTQYF.

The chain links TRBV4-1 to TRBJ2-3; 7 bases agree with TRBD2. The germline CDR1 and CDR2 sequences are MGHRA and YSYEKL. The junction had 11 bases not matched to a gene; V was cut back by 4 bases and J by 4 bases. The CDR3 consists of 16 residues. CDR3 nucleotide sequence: TGCGCCAGCAGCCTTACCCAGAGCGGGGAAGCAGATACGCAGTATTTT. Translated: CASSLTQSGEADTQYF.

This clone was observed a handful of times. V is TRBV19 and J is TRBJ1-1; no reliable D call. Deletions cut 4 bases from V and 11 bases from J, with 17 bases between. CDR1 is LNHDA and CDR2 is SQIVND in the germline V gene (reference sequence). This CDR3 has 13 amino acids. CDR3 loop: CASSSQALNSAFF. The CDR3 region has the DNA TGTGCCAGTAGTAGTCAAGCCCTTAATTCGGCTTTCTTT. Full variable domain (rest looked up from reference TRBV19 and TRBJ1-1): DGGITQSPKYLFRKEGQNVTLSCEQNLNHDAMYWYRQDPGQGLRLIYYSQIVNDFQKGDIAEGYSVSREKKESFPLTVTSAQKNPTAFYLCASSSQALNSAFFGQGTRLTVV.

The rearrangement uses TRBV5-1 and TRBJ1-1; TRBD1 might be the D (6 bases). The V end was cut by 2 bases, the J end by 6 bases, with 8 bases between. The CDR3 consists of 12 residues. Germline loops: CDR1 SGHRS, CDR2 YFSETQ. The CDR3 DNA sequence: TGCGCCAGCAGCTTCCAGGGGTCTGAAGCTTTCTTT. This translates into CASSFQGSEAFF.

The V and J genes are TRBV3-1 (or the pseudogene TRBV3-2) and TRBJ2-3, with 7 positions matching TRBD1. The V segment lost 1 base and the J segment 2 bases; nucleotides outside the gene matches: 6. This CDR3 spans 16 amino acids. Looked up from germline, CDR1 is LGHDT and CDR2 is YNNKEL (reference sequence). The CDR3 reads CASSQGGGHFTDTQYF. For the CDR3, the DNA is TGTGCCAGCAGCCAAGGAGGGGGCCACTTCACAGATACGCAGTATTTT.

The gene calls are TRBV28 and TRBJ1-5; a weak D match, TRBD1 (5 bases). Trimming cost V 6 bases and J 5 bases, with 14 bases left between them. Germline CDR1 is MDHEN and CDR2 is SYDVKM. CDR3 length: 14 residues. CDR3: CASSPYRSHQPQHF. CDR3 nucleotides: TGTGCCAGCAGCCCCTACAGGTCTCATCAGCCCCAGCATTTT.

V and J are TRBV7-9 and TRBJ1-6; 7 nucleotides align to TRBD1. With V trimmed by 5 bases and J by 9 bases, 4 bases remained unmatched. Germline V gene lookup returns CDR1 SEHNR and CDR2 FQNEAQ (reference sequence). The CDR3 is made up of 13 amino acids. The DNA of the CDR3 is TGTGCCAGCAGCCAGACAGGGAGTTCACCCCTCCACTTT. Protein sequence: CASSQTGSSPLHF.

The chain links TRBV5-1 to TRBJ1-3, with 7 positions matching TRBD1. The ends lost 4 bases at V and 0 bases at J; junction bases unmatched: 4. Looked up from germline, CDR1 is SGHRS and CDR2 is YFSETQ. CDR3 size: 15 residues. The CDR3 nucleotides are TGCGCCAGCAGCCTTACAGGGGCCTCTGGAAACACCATATATTTT. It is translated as CASSLTGASGNTIYF.

The CDR3 protein is CASSTGQLFYEQYF. The CDR3 nucleotides are TGTGCCAGCAGTACCGGACAGCTATTCTACGAGCAGTACTTC. This chain joins TRBV6-5 and TRBJ2-7; maybe TRBD1 (6 bases). V gave up 5 bases and J gave up 3 bases, with 14 bases separating them. This CDR3 region has 14 residues. Germline V CDR1 and CDR2: MNHEY, SVGAGI.